Below are 23 T cell receptor beta chains sequenced from a single sample in a study of blood T cells in healthy people across ages. PCR was performed a second time for about 6 to 12 cycles using a sample-barcoded 5' primer and a J-beta primer mix. TCRdb used MiXCR to reprocess the 5' RACE reads, holding one entry per CDR3 protein. The table includes over 600,000 distinct CDR3 sequences, approximately 60% detected once. The sample consisted of blood. These receptors were obtained from a middle-aged man in good health.

As concerns this clonotype: At one end, the junction sequence differs from germline, possibly due to a read error. V and J are TRBV20-1 and TRBJ2-1; 8 bases are shared with TRBD2. Germline CDR1 reads DFQATT; CDR2 reads SNEGSKA (reference sequence). This CDR3 is built from 14 residues. The CDR3 here is CSAVRLASYNERFF. Here the CDR3 DNA reads TGCAGTGCGGTTCGACTAGCGTCCTACAATGAGCGGTTCTTC.

The DNA of the CDR3 is TGCAGTGCTAGAGATAGGACTGATGCTAATGGCTACACCTTC. It codes for CSARDRTDANGYTF. The rearrangement uses TRBV20-1 and TRBJ1-2; D not resolved. The CDR3 totals 14 residues. Germline CDR1 is DFQATT and CDR2 is SNEGSKA (reference sequence). Between the trimmed V and J ends, which lost 0 bases and 6 bases, there was a span of 14 bases.

The V and J genes are TRBV7-3 and TRBJ2-1; 7 nucleotides match TRBD2. Unmatched junction bases numbered 6, after V lost 5 bases and J lost 2 bases. CDR3 size: 15 residues. Germline CDR1 reads SGHTA; CDR2 reads FQGTGA. As DNA, the CDR3 is TGTGCCAGCAGCCTTAGCGGGCCGGCCTACAATGAGCAGTTCTTC. Protein: CASSLSGPAYNEQFF.

This clonotype occurred a few times. The V gene is TRBV29-1, the J gene TRBJ2-7; no clear D. The CDR3 consists of 12 residues. CDR1 is SQVTM and CDR2 is ANQGSEA in the germline V gene. With 3 bases removed from V and 3 bases from J, the gap between germline ends came to 9 bases. The CDR3 DNA is TGCAGCGTTGACCTAGACGGCTACGAGCAGTACTTC. Its protein product is CSVDLDGYEQYF.

This clonotype was counted ten times or more. V usage is TRBV5-1 and J usage is TRBJ2-7, with TRBD1 matching 7 bases. J was trimmed by 4 bases and V by 4 bases; bases with no gene match: 8. CDR1 and CDR2 (germline): SGHRS, YFSETQ. CDR3 length: 14 residues. The CDR3 coding sequence is TGCGCCAGCAGCGTCCGGGACAGCCGTTACGAGCAGTACTTC. It encodes CASSVRDSRYEQYF.

This chain joins TRBV6-1 and TRBJ2-1; 10 bases agree with TRBD1. V was pared by 2 bases and J by 8 bases, with 21 bases of the junction left unmatched. The CDR3 has 20 amino acids. CDR1 MNHNS and CDR2 SASEGT come from the germline V gene. CDR3 sequence (DNA): TGTGCCAGCAGTGAATTCGGGGACAGGGGCCTCTCCGGGCGGGTCGATGAGCAGTTCTTC. It codes for CASSEFGDRGLSGRVDEQFF.

This rearrangement joins TRBV5-1 to TRBJ2-5; possible D gene TRBD1, 6 bases. The CDR3 is made up of 14 amino acids. V dropped 4 bases and J dropped 2 bases, with 12 bases sitting between them. Looked up from germline, CDR1 is SGHRS and CDR2 is YFSETQ. The CDR3 DNA reads TGCGCCAGCAGCCCAGGGGATAGGCAAGAGACCCAGTACTTC. Protein: CASSPGDRQETQYF.

This chain links TRBV5-1 with TRBJ2-1; D may be TRBD2 (6 bases). The CDR3 length is 11 residues. V lost 6 bases and J lost 15, with 16 bases in between. Germline CDR1 and CDR2: SGHRS and YFSETQ. CDR3: CASTPGVVWFF. The CDR3 region has the DNA TGCGCCAGCACACCGGGAGTGGTTTGGTTCTTC.

This clonotype has just one count. The V and J genes are TRBV27 and TRBJ1-2, with 10 bases identical to TRBD1. The CDR3 covers 13 residues. Germline V gives CDR1 MNHEY, CDR2 SMNVEV (reference sequence). Trimming at V came to 5 bases and at J to 10 bases, leaving 7 bases not matched to a gene. In DNA form, the CDR3 reads TGTGCCAGCAGTGTCAGACAGGGGGCGAACTACACCTTC. This codes for CASSVRQGANYTF.

In this sample, this clonotype turned up a few times. The V gene is TRBV6-5, the J gene TRBJ2-5, with D unclear. Germline V gene data show CDR1 as MNHEY and CDR2 as SVGAGI. The V end was cut by 2 bases, the J end by 1 base, with 5 bases between. The CDR3 runs 13 residues. The chain's CDR3 is CASSYPVQETQYF. In DNA, the CDR3 is TGTGCCAGCAGTTACCCAGTCCAAGAGACCCAGTACTTC.

The gene calls are TRBV4-2 and TRBJ1-2; TRBD1 might be the D (5 bases). The CDR3 has 16 amino acids. Trimming removed 0 bases at V and 2 bases at J, with 13 bases between. Germline lookup yields CDR1 LGHNA and CDR2 YNFKEQ. The CDR3 loop reads CASSQDGQGFNYGYTF. The CDR3 region has the DNA TGTGCCAGCAGCCAAGATGGTCAGGGATTCAACTATGGCTACACCTTC.

The chain joins TRBV27 to TRBJ2-5; perhaps D is TRBD1 or TRBD2 (6 bases each). With 5 bases removed from V and 5 bases from J, the gap between germline ends came to 18 bases. Germline V gene lookup returns CDR1 MNHEY and CDR2 SMNVEV (reference sequence). The CDR3 totals 15 residues. CDR3 DNA sequence: TGTGCCAGCAGTCTAACACCAGGGGCGGGGGAGACCCAGTACTTC. This translates into CASSLTPGAGETQYF.

This clonotype was observed a handful of times. V and J are TRBV4-1 and TRBJ1-2; 11 nucleotides agree with TRBD1. Trimming removed 3 bases from V and 4 bases from J; junction bases left unmatched: 4. The V gene's germline CDR1 is MGHRA and CDR2 YSYEKL. The CDR3 length is 15 residues. The CDR3 protein is CASSQPGQGVYGYTF. The CDR3 DNA follows: TGCGCCAGCAGCCAGCCGGGACAGGGGGTCTATGGCTACACCTTC.

This clonotype appeared a few times. V is TRBV29-1 and J is TRBJ2-5; D is undetermined. The V gene lost 3 bases and the J gene lost 4 bases, with 9 bases spanning the gap. The germline gives CDR1 SQVTM, CDR2 ANQGSEA. The CDR3 covers 12 residues. CDR3 residues: CSVDPSRETQYF. The CDR3 nucleotides read TGCAGCGTTGACCCCAGCCGAGAGACCCAGTACTTC.

This clonotype has just a few counts. V gene TRBV5-1 combines with J gene TRBJ2-1; D tentatively reads TRBD1 or TRBD2 (5 bases each). The CDR3 length is 16 residues. Germline values: CDR1 SGHRS, CDR2 YFSETQ. V was pared by 0 bases and J by 2 bases, with 12 bases between. The CDR3 is CASSLGDGIPYNEQFF. The CDR3 DNA follows: TGCGCCAGCAGCTTGGGGGACGGAATCCCCTACAATGAGCAGTTCTTC.

This clonotype has at least ten counts. The rearrangement joins TRBV7-9 to TRBJ2-5; tentatively, D is TRBD1 (6 bases). Trimming pared 4 bases from V and 5 bases from J, leaving 11 bases between. The CDR3 has 13 residues. Germline V gives CDR1 SEHNR, CDR2 FQNEAQ (reference sequence). The CDR3: CASSSRGGETQYF. As DNA, the CDR3 is TGTGCCAGCAGCTCCCGTGGGGGCGAGACCCAGTACTTC.

The V call is TRBV20-1, the J call TRBJ2-3; perhaps D is TRBD1 or TRBD2 (5 bases each). CDR1 is DFQATT and CDR2 is SNEGSKA in the germline V gene (reference sequence). V was trimmed by 3 bases and J by 6 bases, leaving 10 bases between them. This CDR3 region has 12 residues. CDR3 sequence reads: CSARDGADTQYF. The CDR3 nucleotides read TGCAGTGCTAGGGACGGGGCGGATACGCAGTATTTT.

The chain employs TRBV28 and TRBJ2-5, with D uncertain. The CDR3 has 14 residues. The V end lost 6 bases, the J end lost 5 bases, and 16 bases lay between the germline ends. Germline CDR1 and CDR2: MDHEN and SYDVKM. CDR3 in DNA: TGTGCCAGCAGCCAAGACGACGGTGGGGAGACCCAGTACTTC. Encoded protein: CASSQDDGGETQYF.

The V and J genes are TRBV29-1 and TRBJ1-2; D call uncertain. The V gene lost 6 bases and the J gene lost 3 bases, with 17 bases spanning the gap. The CDR3 sequence is 14 residues long. The V gene's germline CDR1 is SQVTM and CDR2 ANQGSEA. DNA for the CDR3: TGCAGCGTCCAGGAGTCCCCCTCTGACTATGGCTACACCTTC. Amino acid sequence: CSVQESPSDYGYTF.

The chain carries TRBV7-3 and TRBJ2-5; D perhaps matches TRBD2 (6 bases). This CDR3 has 15 amino acids. Germline V gene sequence: CDR1 SGHTA, CDR2 FQGTGA. Trimming stripped 5 bases from V and 1 base from J, with 14 bases between. In DNA form, the CDR3 reads TGTGCCAGCAGCCCTCAGGGAGGAGGCCAAGAGACCCAGTACTTC. Its translation is CASSPQGGGQETQYF.

This chain connects TRBV4-3 to TRBJ1-2, with D possibly TRBD1 on 6 matching bases. Germline CDR1 LGHNA, CDR2 YSLEER. Trimming removed 0 bases from V and 4 bases from J, with 9 bases in between. The CDR3 has 14 amino acids. The CDR3 is CASSQDRQAYGYTF. The CDR3 DNA is TGCGCCAGCAGCCAAGATAGACAGGCCTATGGCTACACCTTC.

The chain is built from TRBV29-1 and TRBJ2-5; possibly TRBD1 for D (5 bases). V was clipped by 1 base and J by 3 bases, with 12 bases between them. Germline CDR1 SQVTM, CDR2 ANQGSEA. The length of the CDR3 is 14 residues. The CDR3 is CSVEVDTRKETQYF. The CDR3 coding sequence is TGCAGCGTTGAAGTGGACACACGAAAAGAGACCCAGTACTTC. The whole variable domain, filled in from reference TRBV29-1 and TRBJ2-5, reads SAVISQKPSRDICQRGTSLTIQCQVDSQVTMMFWYRQQPGQSLTLIATANQGSEATYESGFVIDKFPISRPNLTFSTLTVSNMSPEDSSIYLCSVEVDTRKETQYFGPGTRLLVL.

The rearrangement uses TRBV7-2 and TRBJ1-6; possible D gene TRBD1, 5 bases. From germline, CDR1 is SGHTA and CDR2 FQGNSA. The CDR3 runs to 14 residues. Trimming took 6 bases from V and 8 from J, leaving 14 bases between them. CDR3 residues: CASSRGTGDSPLHF. The CDR3 nucleotides read TGTGCCAGCAGTCGAGGGACGGGGGATTCACCCCTCCACTTT.